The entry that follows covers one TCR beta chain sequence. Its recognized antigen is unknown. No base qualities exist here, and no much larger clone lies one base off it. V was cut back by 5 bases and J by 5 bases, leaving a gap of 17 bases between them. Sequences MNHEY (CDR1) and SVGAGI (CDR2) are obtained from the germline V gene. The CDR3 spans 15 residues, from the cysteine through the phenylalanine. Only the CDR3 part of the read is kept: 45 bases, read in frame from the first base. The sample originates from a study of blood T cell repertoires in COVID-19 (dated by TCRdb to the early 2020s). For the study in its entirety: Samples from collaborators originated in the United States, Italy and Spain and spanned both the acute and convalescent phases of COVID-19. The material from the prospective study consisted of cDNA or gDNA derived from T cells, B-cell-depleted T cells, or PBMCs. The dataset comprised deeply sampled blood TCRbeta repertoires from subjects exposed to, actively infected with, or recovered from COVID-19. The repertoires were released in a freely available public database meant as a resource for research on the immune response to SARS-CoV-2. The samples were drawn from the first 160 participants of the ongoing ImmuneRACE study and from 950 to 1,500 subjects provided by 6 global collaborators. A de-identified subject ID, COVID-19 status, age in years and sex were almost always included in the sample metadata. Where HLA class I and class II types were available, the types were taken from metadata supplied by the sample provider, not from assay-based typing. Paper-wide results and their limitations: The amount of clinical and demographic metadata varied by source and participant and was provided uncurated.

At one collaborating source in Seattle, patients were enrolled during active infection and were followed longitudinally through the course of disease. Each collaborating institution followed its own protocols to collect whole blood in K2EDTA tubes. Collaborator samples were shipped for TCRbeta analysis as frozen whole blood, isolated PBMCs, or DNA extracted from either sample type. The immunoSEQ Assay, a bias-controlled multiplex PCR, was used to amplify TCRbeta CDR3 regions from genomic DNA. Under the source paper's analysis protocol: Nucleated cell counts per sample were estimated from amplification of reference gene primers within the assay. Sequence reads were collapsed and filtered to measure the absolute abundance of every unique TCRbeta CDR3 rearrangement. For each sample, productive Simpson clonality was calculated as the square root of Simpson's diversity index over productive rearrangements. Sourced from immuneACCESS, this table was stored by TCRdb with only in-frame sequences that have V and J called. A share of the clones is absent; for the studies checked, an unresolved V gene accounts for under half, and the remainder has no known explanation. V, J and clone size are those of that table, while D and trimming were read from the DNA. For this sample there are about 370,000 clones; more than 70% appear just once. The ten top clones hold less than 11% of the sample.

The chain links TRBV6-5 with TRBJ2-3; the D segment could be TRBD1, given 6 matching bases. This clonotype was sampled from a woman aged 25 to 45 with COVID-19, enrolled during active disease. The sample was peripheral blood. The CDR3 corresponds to CASSNRDKDIDTQYF. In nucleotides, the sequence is TGTGCCAGCAGTAACCGGGACAAGGACATAGATACGCAGTATTTT.